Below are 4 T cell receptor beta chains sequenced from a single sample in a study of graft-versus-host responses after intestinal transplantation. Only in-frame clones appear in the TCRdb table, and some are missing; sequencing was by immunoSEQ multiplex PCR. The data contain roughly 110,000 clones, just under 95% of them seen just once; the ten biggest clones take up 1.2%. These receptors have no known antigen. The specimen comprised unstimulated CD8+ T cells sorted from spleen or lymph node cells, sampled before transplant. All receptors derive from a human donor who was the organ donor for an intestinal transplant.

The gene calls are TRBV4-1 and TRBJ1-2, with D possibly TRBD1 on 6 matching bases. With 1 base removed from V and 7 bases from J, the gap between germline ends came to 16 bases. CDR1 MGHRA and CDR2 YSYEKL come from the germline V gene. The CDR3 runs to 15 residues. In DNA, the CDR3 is TGCGCCAGCAGCCAAGTCGCAGGGGTAGACGGTGGCTACACCTTC. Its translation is CASSQVAGVDGGYTF.

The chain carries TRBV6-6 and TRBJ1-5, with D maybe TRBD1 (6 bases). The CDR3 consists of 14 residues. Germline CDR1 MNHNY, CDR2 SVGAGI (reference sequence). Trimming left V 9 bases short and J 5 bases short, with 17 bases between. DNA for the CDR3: TGTGCCAGTAAGCGCTCACAGGGTTATCAGCCCCAGCATTTT. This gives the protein CASKRSQGYQPQHF.

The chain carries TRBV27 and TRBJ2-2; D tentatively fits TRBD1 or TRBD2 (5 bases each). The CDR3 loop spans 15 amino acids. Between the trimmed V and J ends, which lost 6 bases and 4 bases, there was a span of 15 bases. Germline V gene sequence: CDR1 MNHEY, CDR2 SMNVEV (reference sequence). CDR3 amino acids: CASSPPGRSTGELFF. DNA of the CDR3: TGTGCCAGCAGCCCCCCGGGACGGAGCACCGGGGAGCTGTTTTTT.

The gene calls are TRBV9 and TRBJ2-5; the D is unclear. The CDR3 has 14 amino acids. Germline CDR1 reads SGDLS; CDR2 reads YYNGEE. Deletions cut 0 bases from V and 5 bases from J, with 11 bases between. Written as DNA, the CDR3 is TGTGCCAGCAGCGTAGATAGGGAACAGGAGACCCAGTACTTC. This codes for CASSVDREQETQYF.